The clone carrying this T cell receptor beta chain was recorded at least ten times. These data belong to a study of T cells after yellow fever vaccination. In germline, CDR1 is KGHSH, CDR2 LQKENI. This CDR3 contains 14 residues. V lost 3 bases and J 3 bases, leaving 9 bases between the germline ends. 5'RACE template switching added a universal primer site and UMIs to TCR cDNA. Each CDR3 protein is one row after TCRdb ran MiXCR on the 5' RACE reads. The data contain about 340,000 distinct CDR3 sequences, approximately 4.2% of them singletons. The clonotype comes from a man aged 18 to 30 who received the YFV17D yellow fever vaccine. This sample comprised PBMCs, obtained 5 days after the yellow fever booster vaccination. The J gene is TRBJ1-3, the V gene TRBV18; D is ambiguous. The CDR3 sequence is CASSPRENGNTIYF. CDR3 nucleotides: TGTGCCAGCTCACCCCGGGAGAATGGAAACACCATATATTTT.